The present T cell receptor beta chain was sequenced within a study of T cell responses to AZD1222 COVID-19 vaccine. General observations from the study: Targets within unmutated variant regions were reportedly found for nearly half of spike-specific TCRs. White British people made up most donors, females outnumbered males, and clonal diversity was possibly underestimated. Researchers took repertoire samples only after the peak T cell response had come. Spike-spanning, vaccine-associated CD4 TCRs were dominant at 160-218 and 743-854.

The protocol was immunoSEQ multiplex PCR, while the TCRdb copy is restricted to in-frame clones and leaves out a portion. The table includes 120,000 or so clones, around 86% detected once. As for this clone: The antigen is not known.

This CDR3 is built from 14 residues. Looked up from germline, CDR1 is ENHRY and CDR2 is SYGVKD. V dropped 0 bases and J dropped 0 bases, with 5 bases sitting between them. The chain recombines TRBV10-3 with TRBJ1-1; no reliable D call. The input for sequencing was peripheral blood, taken on day 0 of AZD1222 vaccination. This receptor was obtained from an adult in good health. CDR3 DNA: TGTGCCATCAGTGAGTCGGACTTGAACACTGAAGCTTTCTTT. Its translation: CAISESDLNTEAFF.